This is a list of T cell receptor beta chains from one sample in a study of molecular identifiers for immune sequencing clone quantification. MiXCR was run by TCRdb on the PCR reads, yielding one entry per CDR3 protein. Of more than 10,000 distinct CDR3 sequences listed, over 20% were seen once; the top ten hold 1.5%. The specimen was naive CD8+ T cells from blood, with Jurkat cell RNA spiked in. The receptors shown here come from a human donor in good health. Some libraries in this study had Jurkat cell RNA spiked in. The CDR3 runs from the conserved cysteine through the conserved F or W. Each record gives: J gene, D gene, V gene, clone size, CDR3 DNA, CDR3 protein. The D gene is left open where the match is weak. Only part of the rows carry a size: once, few, many, or a class if the clone is expanded.

TRBJ2-1,TRBD2,TRBV29-1,medium-sized,TGCAGCGTTGAAGCGGGAGGTTTAAATGAGCAGTTCTTC,CSVEAGGLNEQFF
TRBJ2-1,TRBD2,TRBV30,once,TGTGCCTGGAGTGTGGTTGCGGGGGGGCTAAAAATTGAGCAGTTCTTC,CAWSVVAGGLKIEQFF
TRBJ1-1,TRBD1,TRBV20-1,medium-sized,TGCAGTGCTGGGGGGCCGGGACAGATGAACACTGAAGCTTTCTTT,CSAGGPGQMNTEAFF
TRBJ2-1,TRBD2,TRBV28,medium-sized,TGTGCCAGTAAACAGCGGGGACACAATGAGCAGTTCTTC,CASKQRGHNEQFF
TRBJ2-7,-,TRBV7-6,-,TGTGCCAGCAGCGAAGGGAAAGATTACGAGCAGTACTTC,CASSEGKDYEQYF
TRBJ2-7,-,TRBV27,medium-sized,TGTGCCAGCAGCCTAGGACAGCCGAGCTCCTACGAGCAGTACTTC,CASSLGQPSSYEQYF
TRBJ2-7,TRBD2,TRBV7-2,medium-sized,TGTGCCAGCAGCCCCCGGGTTGTAGCGGGGGGTGACGAGCAGTACTTC,CASSPRVVAGGDEQYF
TRBJ2-1,-,TRBV7-8,-,TGTGCCAGCAGCTTAGTTGTCGGTGAGCAGTTCTTC,CASSLVVGEQFF
TRBJ2-3,-,TRBV9,-,TGTGCCAGCGGACCGGGTTCGAGCACAGATACGCAGTATTTT,CASGPGSSTDTQYF
TRBJ2-5,TRBD1,TRBV11-2,few,TGTGCCAGCAGCTTAAACAGGGGTTACGAGACCCAGTACTTC,CASSLNRGYETQYF
TRBJ1-5,-,TRBV19,medium-sized,TGTGCCAGTAGTATGACCGACTATAGCAATCAGCCCCAGCATTTT,CASSMTDYSNQPQHF
TRBJ1-4,-,TRBV6-1,many,TGTGCCAGCAGTGGTAAGGGACAAACAACTAATGAAAAACTGTTTTTT,CASSGKGQTTNEKLFF
TRBJ2-7,TRBD2,TRBV5-1,many,TGCGCCAGCAGCTTCTCTAGCGGCCCCTACGAGCAGTACTTC,CASSFSSGPYEQYF
TRBJ2-1,-,TRBV14,-,TGTGCCAGCGGCCACCCTACTAGGCCCGATGAGCAGTTCTTC,CASGHPTRPDEQFF
TRBJ2-3,TRBD2,TRBV12-3/TRBV12-4,medium-sized,TGTGCCAGCAGAGAGGGCCGGGACTATCTTCAATATTTT,CASREGRDYLQYF
TRBJ2-1,-,TRBV4-3,many,TGCGCCAGCAGCCAAGATTTAGGGGTCAATGAGCAGTTCTTC,CASSQDLGVNEQFF
TRBJ2-3,-,TRBV27,once,TGTGCCAACAGTTCCCACACCAATACGCAGTATTTT,CANSSHTNTQYF
TRBJ2-5,-,TRBV4-1,medium-sized,TGCGCCAGCAGCCAGCCTATGGAGGGGTGGGAGACCCAGTACTTC,CASSQPMEGWETQYF
TRBJ2-5,-,TRBV6-6,medium-sized,TGTGCCAGCAGTTACTCATACAGCCAAGAGACCCAGTACTTC,CASSYSYSQETQYF
TRBJ2-2,TRBD1,TRBV19,few,TGTGCCAGTAGACAGGGGACCGGGGAGCTGTTTTTT,CASRQGTGELFF
TRBJ2-3,TRBD2,TRBV4-3,-,TGCGCCAGCAGCCCATGGCGGGGGGGCCTTACAGATACGCAGTATTTT,CASSPWRGGLTDTQYF
TRBJ1-5,-,TRBV6-5,once,TGTGCCAGCAGCTTACCAGACAGGATCCAGAGAGCCCAGCATTTT,CASSLPDRIQRAQHF
TRBJ1-5,-,TRBV6-1,medium-sized,TGTGCCAGCGAAAGTAGCAATCAGCCCCAGCATTTT,CASESSNQPQHF
TRBJ2-7,TRBD2,TRBV20-1,many,TGCAGTGCTAGAGATGTGCCCGGGGGGGACTACGAGCAGTACTTC,CSARDVPGGDYEQYF
TRBJ2-3,TRBD2,TRBV12-3/TRBV12-4,many,TGTGCCAGCAGTTTAAGCGGGGCACTCACAGATACGCAGTATTTT,CASSLSGALTDTQYF
TRBJ2-5,-,TRBV20-1,-,TGCAGTGCTACCTCCGTAGGCAGGGGAGAGACCCAGTACTTC,CSATSVGRGETQYF
TRBJ1-1,TRBD1,TRBV4-1,medium-sized,TGCGCCAGCAGCCAAGGGACAGGACTAAACACTGAAGCTTTCTTT,CASSQGTGLNTEAFF
TRBJ2-3,-,TRBV9,many,TGTGCCAGCAGCGTAGCGGGATTTGGCACAGATACGCAGTATTTT,CASSVAGFGTDTQYF